These 23 T cell receptor beta chains came from one sample sequenced in a study of T cell repertoires in cytomegalovirus infection. TCRdb analysed the reads with MiXCR anew, one entry per CDR3 protein. Of over 150,000 distinct CDR3 sequences listed, roughly a sixth are singletons. Material for sequencing was CD8+ T cells from PBMCs. These receptors all come from a human donor in good health (CMV status not recorded). Some clones in this sample may be carry-over from other donors' samples.

In its sample, this clonotype was seen a few times. The chain uses TRBV7-9 and TRBJ2-3; perhaps TRBD1 as D (6 bases). The V end lost 5 bases, the J end lost 10 bases, and 19 bases lay between the germline ends. The CDR3 runs 14 residues. Germline CDR1 SEHNR, CDR2 FQNEAQ (reference sequence). The CDR3 sequence: CASSEIPGATAQYF. The CDR3, as DNA: TGTGCCAGCAGCGAAATCCCAGGGGCTACCGCGCAGTATTTT. Combining the CDR3 with reference TRBV7-9 and TRBJ2-3 gives the whole variable domain DTGVSQNPRHKITKRGQNVTFRCDPISEHNRLYWYRQTLGQGPEFLTYFQNEAQLEKSRLLSDRFSAERPKGSFSTLEIQRTEQGDSAMYLCASSEIPGATAQYFGPGTRLTVL.

The table lists this clonotype with a few counts. The chain joins TRBV28 to TRBJ2-1, with D tentatively TRBD1 or TRBD2 (6 bases each). Between the trimmed V and J ends, which lost 5 bases and 6 bases, there was a span of 23 bases. Per germline, CDR1 MDHEN and CDR2 SYDVKM. The CDR3 is made up of 17 amino acids. The CDR3 sequence: CASSPLSGATNSNEQFF. The CDR3 coding sequence is TGTGCCAGCAGTCCATTATCGGGGGCCACTAACAGCAATGAGCAGTTCTTC.

The chain recombines TRBV7-9 with TRBJ1-1; tentative D call: TRBD1 (5 bases). CDR3 length: 15 amino acids. The germline V gene has CDR1 SEHNR and CDR2 FQNEAQ (reference sequence). Trimming removed 0 bases from V and 3 bases from J, with 11 bases in between. CDR3 sequence: CASSLAQGRDTEAFF. The CDR3 DNA reads TGTGCCAGCAGCTTAGCGCAGGGTAGAGACACTGAAGCTTTCTTT.

This clonotype was found a few times. V usage is TRBV7-9 and J usage is TRBJ1-1; 8 bases agree with TRBD1. The CDR3 is 16 residues long. Germline trimming cut 4 bases from V and 7 bases from J; bases unmatched to any gene: 14. CDR1 and CDR2 (germline): SEHNR, FQNEAQ (reference sequence). CDR3 sequence: CASSSPTTGDRNEAFF. The CDR3 nucleotides are TGTGCCAGCAGCTCGCCTACGACAGGGGATAGGAATGAAGCTTTCTTT.

The chain links TRBV14 to TRBJ2-7, with 10 bases matching TRBD1. After removal of 0 bases from V and 6 bases from J, the junction contained 2 bases not matched to a gene. The CDR3 extends over 14 amino acids. CDR1 SGHDN and CDR2 FVKESK come from the germline V gene. This CDR3 is CASSQDDRGLEQYF. The CDR3 DNA sequence: TGTGCCAGCAGCCAAGACGACAGGGGGCTCGAGCAGTACTTC. The full variable domain, rest sourced from reference TRBV14 and TRBJ2-7, is EAGVTQFPSHSVIEKGQTVTLRCDPISGHDNLYWYRRVMGKEIKFLLHFVKESKQDESGMPNNRFLAERTGGTYSTLKVQPAELEDSGVYFCASSQDDRGLEQYFGPGTRLTVT.

The rearrangement uses TRBV2 and TRBJ2-5, with 7 bases lining up with TRBD2. Germline-derived CDR1 and CDR2 are SNHLY and FYNNEI. The CDR3 extends over 14 amino acids. The ends lost 4 bases at V and 4 bases at J; junction bases unmatched: 6. CDR3 coding DNA: TGTGCCAGCAGTGGAGGACTAGTGGGAGAGACCCAGTACTTC. Translation gives CASSGGLVGETQYF.

This clonotype occurred a few times. J is TRBJ1-1 and V is TRBV7-8; tentatively, D is TRBD1 (6 bases). The germline V gene has CDR1 SGHVS and CDR2 FQNEAQ. The ends were cut back, 2 bases at V and 3 bases at J, with 13 bases in the middle. CDR3 length equals 15 residues. CDR3 region: CASSLRDTRYTEAFF. The CDR3 bases are TGTGCCAGCAGCTTACGGGACACAAGGTACACTGAAGCTTTCTTT.

V is TRBV7-9 and J is TRBJ2-2, with TRBD1 matching 12 bases. Germline CDR1 and CDR2: SEHNR and FQNEAQ (reference sequence). The CDR3 runs 19 residues. V dropped 5 bases and J dropped 3; count of bases not matched to a gene: 13. The DNA for the CDR3 is TGTGCCAGCAGCCCGTGGGGACAGGGGGCATCCTTGGACACCGGGGAGCTGTTTTTT. Its protein is CASSPWGQGASLDTGELFF.

This clonotype was seen a handful of times. The gene calls are TRBV28 and TRBJ1-6; D is ambiguous. The germline V and J ends were trimmed by 11 bases and 0 bases, with 11 bases remaining between them. CDR1 is MDHEN, CDR2 SYDVKM, per germline. This CDR3 is 14 amino acids long. CDR3 bases: TGTGCCGGAAGAGATTACTCCTATAATTCACCCCTCCACTTT. Translation gives CAGRDYSYNSPLHF.

This clonotype occurred a few times. The chain's CDR3 is CASSLPGGARHEQYF. The CDR3 nucleotides read TGTGCCAGCAGCCTACCGGGGGGAGCTCGCCACGAGCAGTACTTC. This chain joins TRBV7-9 and TRBJ2-7; 7 bases align to TRBD2. V shed 5 bases, J shed 5 bases, and the junction held 12 bases outside the gene matches. CDR3 length: 15 residues. Germline CDR1 reads SEHNR; CDR2 reads FQNEAQ (reference sequence).

The V gene is TRBV6-6, the J gene TRBJ2-7; 7 nucleotides agree with TRBD1. CDR3 length: 15 residues. V shed 8 bases, J shed 2 bases, and the junction held 12 bases outside the gene matches. From germline, CDR1 is MNHNY and CDR2 SVGAGI (reference sequence). The DNA for the CDR3 is TGTGCCAGCCGTATTGACAGGGACCCGACCTACGAGCAGTACTTC. Amino acids: CASRIDRDPTYEQYF.

This clonotype was picked up a small number of times. The V gene is TRBV7-6, the J gene TRBJ2-1; no reliable D call. Germline V gives CDR1 SGHVS, CDR2 FNYEAQ. V shed 0 bases and J shed 10 bases, with 4 bases lying between them. This CDR3 contains 11 residues. CDR3 loop: CASSLALEQFF. In DNA form, the CDR3 reads TGTGCCAGCAGCTTAGCCCTCGAGCAGTTCTTC.

The J gene is TRBJ2-1, the V gene TRBV6-1; D is uncertain. Trimming removed 6 bases at V and 6 bases at J, with 0 bases between. In germline, CDR1 is MNHNS, CDR2 SASEGT. The CDR3 contains 9 residues. The CDR3 loop is CASSNEQFF. As DNA, the CDR3 is TGTGCCAGCAGCAATGAGCAGTTCTTC.

The chain recombines TRBV6-1 with TRBJ1-4, with a tentative D call TRBD1 (5 bases). V lost 1 base, J lost 4 bases, and 10 bases lay in between. CDR1 is MNHNS and CDR2 is SASEGT in the germline V gene. This CDR3 is built from 15 residues. CDR3 loop: CASSEENRRNEKLFF. In DNA form, the CDR3 reads TGTGCCAGCAGTGAAGAGAACAGGCGTAATGAAAAACTGTTTTTT.

In this sample, this clonotype turned up a few times. The chain links TRBV2 to TRBJ2-1; 10 nucleotides align to TRBD2. The CDR3 covers 13 residues. V shed 6 bases, J shed 7 bases, and the junction held 3 bases outside the gene matches. Germline V CDR1 and CDR2: SNHLY, FYNNEI. The CDR3 bases are TGTGCCAGCAGGGAGCGGGGGGGGAATGAGCAGTTCTTC. As protein: CASRERGGNEQFF.

The V call is TRBV4-1, the J call TRBJ1-5, with D hard to call. The germline CDR1 and CDR2 sequences are MGHRA and YSYEKL. Trimming cost V 0 bases and J 4 bases, with 7 bases left between them. The CDR3 is 14 amino acids. The CDR3 is CASSQERVNQPQHF. CDR3 in DNA: TGCGCCAGCAGCCAAGAGCGAGTGAATCAGCCCCAGCATTTT.

The genes are TRBV7-9 and TRBJ1-1, with D uncertain. V dropped 0 bases and J dropped 4 bases, with 12 bases sitting between them. This CDR3 has 15 residues. Looked up from germline, CDR1 is SEHNR and CDR2 is FQNEAQ (reference sequence). The CDR3 here is CASSLAAPRGTEAFF. The CDR3 nucleotides are TGTGCCAGCAGCTTAGCGGCGCCTCGGGGCACTGAAGCTTTCTTT. The whole variable domain, remainder taken from reference TRBV7-9 and TRBJ1-1, is DTGVSQNPRHKITKRGQNVTFRCDPISEHNRLYWYRQTLGQGPEFLTYFQNEAQLEKSRLLSDRFSAERPKGSFSTLEIQRTEQGDSAMYLCASSLAAPRGTEAFFGQGTRLTVV.

This clonotype was observed a few times. The rearrangement joins TRBV15 to TRBJ2-1; a possible D gene is TRBD1 (5 bases). The germline V gene encodes CDR1 LNHNV and CDR2 YYDKDF (reference sequence). This CDR3 comprises 13 residues. The germline V and J ends were trimmed by 5 bases and 9 bases, with 14 bases remaining between them. CDR3 DNA: TGTGCCACCAGCGTAGCTGGTGACAGTGAGCAGTTCTTC. It specifies CATSVAGDSEQFF.

The CDR3 loop is CASSHGTGGGYTF. CDR3 coding DNA: TGTGCCAGCAGCCATGGGACAGGGGGGGGCTACACCTTC. This chain uses TRBV5-6 with TRBJ1-2; 11 bases map to TRBD1. The J segment lost 8 bases and the V segment lost 4 bases, leaving 4 bases of the junction unmatched. This CDR3 is 13 amino acids long. Germline CDR1 reads SGHDT; CDR2 reads YYEEEE.

This clonotype came up many times. The chain is built from TRBV7-9 and TRBJ2-1, with D unclear. Trimming stripped 2 bases from V and 4 bases from J, with 15 bases between. CDR3 length: 16 residues. CDR1 is SEHNR, CDR2 FQNEAQ, per germline (reference sequence). CDR3 sequence reads: CASSLTLTENYNEQFF. In DNA form, the CDR3 reads TGTGCCAGCAGCTTAACGTTGACGGAAAATTACAATGAGCAGTTCTTC.

The V and J genes are TRBV29-1 and TRBJ1-1, with 7 bases lining up with TRBD1. The CDR3 covers 12 residues. Germline CDR1 and CDR2: SQVTM and ANQGSEA. J gave up 1 base and V 5 bases, and 1 base lay outside the gene matches. This chain's CDR3 is CSVYRGNTEAFF. The CDR3 DNA reads TGCAGCGTTTACAGGGGGAACACTGAAGCTTTCTTT.

Ten or more counts support this clonotype. The chain carries TRBV28 and TRBJ1-1; D unclear. CDR3 length equals 14 residues. Trimming removed 2 bases at V and 0 bases at J, with 7 bases between. CDR1 MDHEN and CDR2 SYDVKM come from the germline V gene. The CDR3 spells CASSLRGLNTEAFF. Here the CDR3 DNA reads TGTGCCAGCAGTTTACGGGGATTGAACACTGAAGCTTTCTTT. Drawing the rest from reference TRBV28 and TRBJ1-1, the complete variable domain is DVKVTQSSRYLVKRTGEKVFLECVQDMDHENMFWYRQDPGLGLRLIYFSYDVKMKEKGDIPEGYSVSREKKERFSLILESASTNQTSMYLCASSLRGLNTEAFFGQGTRLTVV.

This clonotype occurred a few times. This chain links TRBV10-3 with TRBJ2-5; 8 bases fit TRBD2. CDR1 and CDR2 (germline): ENHRY, SYGVKD. CDR3 size: 14 residues. V lost 4 bases and J lost 3; bases outside the gene matches: 4. The CDR3 DNA follows: TGTGCCATCAGTGGATCGGGAGGGGAAGAGACCCAGTACTTC. Translated, it gives CAISGSGGEETQYF.